The T cell receptor (beta chain) described here comes from a study of blood T cell repertoires in COVID-19. Study in general: Sites across the United States, Italy and Spain contributed samples from acute and convalescent COVID-19. PBMCs, B-cell-depleted T cells, or T cells provided the cDNA or gDNA that made up the material.

Original processing methods: Nucleated cell number was recorded as an estimate derived from reference gene primer amplification. Generated by immunoSEQ multiplex PCR, the TCRdb table keeps only in-frame clones and is missing some. For V, J and clone size, that table is used; D and trimming come from the DNA. Here the sample spans 200,000 to 300,000 clones, 86% being singletons. Trimming pared 0 bases from V and 5 bases from J, leaving 17 bases between. CDR1 SQVTM and CDR2 ANQGSEA come from the germline V gene. The CDR3 has 16 residues. Sequences were obtained from peripheral blood. This chain connects TRBV29-1 to TRBJ2-1; possible D gene TRBD2, 5 bases. The sequence was collected from a man aged 40-50 years who had recovered from COVID-19. The CDR3, as DNA: TGCAGCGTTGAAGATCTTCCGGGTTTGAGGGACAATGAGCAGTTCTTC. This gives the protein CSVEDLPGLRDNEQFF.